These T cell receptor beta chains were read from a single sample in a study of Graves' ophthalmopathy and Graves' hyperthyroidism. TCRdb ran MiXCR on the multiplex PCR reads and lists one entry per CDR3 protein. The sample lists 150,000 to 200,000 distinct CDR3 sequences; 30% to 45% were seen once. Sequenced sample: peripheral blood. Source of these receptors: a young man with Graves' ophthalmopathy. Each CDR3 is given with its conserved first and last residue. A D gene is named only where the DNA matches it firmly. A row's size may be missing; if present it is once, few, many or a size class.

abundance,v_gene,d_gene,j_gene,CDR3aa,CDR3nt
many,TRBV6-1,-,TRBJ2-7,CASRPQGTSSYEQYF,TGTGCCAGCAGACCTCAGGGGACGTCATCCTACGAGCAGTACTTC
-,TRBV6-5,TRBD2,TRBJ2-7,CASNSPSGRAGEQYF,TGTGCCAGCAATTCTCCTAGCGGGAGGGCCGGAGAGCAGTACTTC
many,TRBV7-2,-,TRBJ1-1,CASSTTSGLLNTEAFF,TGTGCCAGCAGCACGACCTCGGGACTACTGAACACTGAAGCTTTCTTT
-,TRBV28,-,TRBJ1-2,CAISGAYYGYTF,TGTGCCATATCGGGGGCCTACTATGGCTACACCTTC
-,TRBV6-1,-,TRBJ2-2,CASRAVYGELFF,TGTGCCAGCAGGGCAGTTTACGGGGAGCTGTTTTTT
-,TRBV7-3,-,TRBJ2-7,CASSLQGGGYEQYF,TGTGCCAGCAGCTTACAGGGAGGAGGGTACGAGCAGTACTTC
many,TRBV12-3/TRBV12-4,-,TRBJ1-2,CASSYARDTYGYTF,TGTGCCAGCAGCTATGCCCGGGACACCTATGGCTACACCTTC
-,TRBV6-1,-,TRBJ1-1,CASSRQMMNTEAFF,TGTGCCAGCAGTCGACAAATGATGAACACTGAAGCTTTCTTT
-,TRBV6-1,-,TRBJ1-1,CASSPYPTGTEAFF,TGTGCCAGCAGCCCCTACCCGACAGGCACTGAAGCTTTCTTT
many,TRBV27,TRBD2,TRBJ2-2,CASSSPAGGTGELFF,TGTGCCAGCAGTTCTCCGGCGGGGGGCACCGGGGAGCTGTTTTTT
many,TRBV28,TRBD1,TRBJ2-5,CASSSPDRPETQYF,TGTGCCAGCAGTTCACCGGACAGGCCGGAGACCCAGTACTTC
many,TRBV20-1,TRBD2,TRBJ2-1,CSATGTSGNEQFF,TGCAGTGCAACCGGGACTAGCGGCAATGAGCAGTTCTTC
many,TRBV6-2/TRBV6-3,-,TRBJ2-2,CASSLTINGPGELFF,TGTGCCAGCAGTTTAACTATCAACGGGCCGGGGGAGCTGTTTTTT
many,TRBV11-3,TRBD1,TRBJ2-5,CASSLGQGVETQYF,TGTGCCAGCAGCTTAGGACAGGGGGTCGAGACCCAGTACTTC
many,TRBV28,TRBD2,TRBJ2-7,CASSPLAGASEQYF,TGTGCCAGCAGTCCGCTAGCGGGAGCCTCCGAGCAGTACTTC
-,TRBV6-1,TRBD2,TRBJ2-7,CASSAREGLHEQYF,TGTGCCAGCAGTGCGCGGGAGGGCCTCCACGAGCAGTACTTC
-,TRBV6-9,TRBD2,TRBJ2-7,CASSLTGTRREQYF,TGTGCCAGCAGTTTAACCGGGACTAGACGCGAGCAGTACTTC
-,TRBV6-2/TRBV6-3,-,TRBJ1-1,CASDTGTTNTEAFF,TGTGCCAGCGATACCGGGACAACGAACACTGAAGCTTTCTTT
once,TRBV12-3/TRBV12-4,TRBD2,TRBJ2-7,CASSLGSSGRGEQYF,TGTGCCAGCAGTTTAGGTTCTAGCGGGAGAGGCGAGCAGTACTTC
medium-sized,TRBV10-3,-,TRBJ1-6,CAIKPDGEGDNSPLHF,TGTGCCATCAAACCCGACGGGGAGGGAGATAATTCACCCCTCCACTTT
many,TRBV9,-,TRBJ2-4,CASSRGNKNIQYF,TGTGCCAGCAGCCGGGGAAACAAAAACATTCAGTACTTC
many,TRBV5-1,-,TRBJ1-2,CASSLDVRGYTF,TGCGCCAGCAGCTTGGACGTACGTGGCTACACCTTC
many,TRBV7-2,TRBD1,TRBJ1-2,CASTPTGGAGGYTF,TGTGCCAGCACCCCAACAGGGGGCGCAGGGGGCTACACCTTC
-,TRBV12-3/TRBV12-4,TRBD1,TRBJ1-5,CASRQGLSNQPQHF,TGTGCCAGCCGACAGGGTCTTAGCAATCAGCCCCAGCATTTT
many,TRBV5-6,TRBD1,TRBJ1-5,CASSLGQGAGQPQHF,TGTGCCAGCAGCTTGGGGCAGGGGGCAGGTCAGCCCCAGCATTTT
-,TRBV12-5,-,TRBJ1-5,CASGLERNQPQHF,TGTGCTAGTGGTTTGGAGAGGAATCAGCCCCAGCATTTT
-,TRBV28,-,TRBJ1-1,CASSLWASTEAFF,TGTGCCAGCAGTTTATGGGCAAGCACTGAAGCTTTCTTT
-,TRBV6-2/TRBV6-3,-,TRBJ1-1,CASSYSGGFGPFGTEAFF,TGTGCCAGCAGTTACTCTGGCGGGTTTGGTCCCTTTGGCACTGAAGCTTTCTTT
many,TRBV11-2,-,TRBJ2-2,CASSFEGSSTGELFF,TGTGCCAGCAGCTTCGAGGGATCTTCCACCGGGGAGCTGTTTTTT
once,TRBV7-2,-,TRBJ1-1,CASSLLGGGPEAFF,TGTGCCAGCAGCTTACTCGGGGGCGGTCCTGAAGCTTTCTTT
-,TRBV6-5,TRBD2,TRBJ2-5,CASSYRDRRGAQYF,TGTGCCAGCAGTTACCGGGACCGGCGGGGGGCCCAGTACTTC
once,TRBV6-1,TRBD2,TRBJ2-7,CASSDGLATHYEQYF,TGTGCCAGCAGTGATGGACTAGCGACCCACTACGAGCAGTACTTC
many,TRBV28,-,TRBJ2-7,CASSGGRSYEQYF,TGTGCCAGCAGTGGGGGACGTTCCTACGAGCAGTACTTC
-,TRBV6-5,-,TRBJ2-5,CASSLYGSVETQYF,TGTGCCAGCAGTTTGTACGGGAGTGTAGAGACCCAGTACTTC
-,TRBV6-2/TRBV6-3,-,TRBJ2-7,CASSPSGSGEQYF,TGTGCCAGCAGCCCCAGTGGGAGTGGCGAGCAGTACTTC
-,TRBV6-1,-,TRBJ2-5,CASRTDTQETQYF,TGTGCCAGCAGGACCGACACCCAAGAGACCCAGTACTTC
-,TRBV7-2,-,TRBJ1-1,CASSLQGTNTEAFF,TGTGCCAGCAGCTTACAGGGGACTAACACTGAAGCTTTCTTT
few,TRBV11-2,TRBD1,TRBJ1-2,CASSPPGQNYGYTF,TGTGCCAGCAGCCCTCCGGGACAGAACTATGGCTACACCTTC
once,TRBV12-3/TRBV12-4,TRBD1,TRBJ2-5,CASSLYGTGSTQETQYF,TGTGCCAGCAGTTTATACGGGACAGGGAGCACACAAGAGACCCAGTACTTC
many,TRBV12-3/TRBV12-4,-,TRBJ1-2,CASSPPLSNYGYTF,TGTGCCAGCAGTCCCCCCCTCTCTAACTATGGCTACACCTTC
many,TRBV12-3/TRBV12-4,TRBD1,TRBJ1-2,CASSLGQGGGYTF,TGTGCCAGCAGCCTTGGACAGGGAGGCGGCTACACCTTC
-,TRBV6-1,-,TRBJ2-7,CASGQTRLRGDYEQYF,TGTGCCAGCGGCCAAACCAGACTGCGTGGGGACTACGAGCAGTACTTC
-,TRBV7-2,-,TRBJ2-5,CASSLGRDETQYF,TGTGCCAGCAGCCTGGGCAGGGACGAGACCCAGTACTTC
many,TRBV5-1,TRBD2,TRBJ2-2,CASSSFLAGTNTGELFF,TGCGCCAGCAGCTCCTTCTTAGCGGGGACGAACACCGGGGAGCTGTTTTTT
many,TRBV6-2/TRBV6-3,-,TRBJ1-5,CASSYIDGAGGQPQHF,TGTGCCAGCAGTTATATCGATGGGGCGGGAGGTCAGCCCCAGCATTTT